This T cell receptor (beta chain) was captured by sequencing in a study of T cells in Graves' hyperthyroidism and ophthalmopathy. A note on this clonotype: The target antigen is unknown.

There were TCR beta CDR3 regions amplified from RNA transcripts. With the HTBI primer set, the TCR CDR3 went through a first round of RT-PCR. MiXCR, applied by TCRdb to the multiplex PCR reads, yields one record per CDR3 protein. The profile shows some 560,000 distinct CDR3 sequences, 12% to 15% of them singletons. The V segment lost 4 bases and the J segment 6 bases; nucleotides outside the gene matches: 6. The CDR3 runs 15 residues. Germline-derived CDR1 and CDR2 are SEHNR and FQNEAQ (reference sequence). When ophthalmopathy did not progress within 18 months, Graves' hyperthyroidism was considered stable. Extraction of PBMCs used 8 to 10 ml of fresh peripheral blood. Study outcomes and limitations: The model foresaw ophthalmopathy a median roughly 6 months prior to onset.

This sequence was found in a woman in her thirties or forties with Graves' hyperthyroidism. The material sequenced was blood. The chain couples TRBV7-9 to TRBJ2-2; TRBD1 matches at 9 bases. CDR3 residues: CASSSGQGLSGELFF. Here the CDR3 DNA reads TGTGCCAGCAGCTCGGGACAGGGTTTATCCGGGGAGCTGTTTTTT.